These 23 T cell receptor beta chains were all obtained from the same sample, sequenced in a study of T cell changes during pregnancy in multiple sclerosis (dated by TCRdb to the late 2010s). Library preparation used the immunoSEQ multiplex PCR assay. TCRdb carries this immuneACCESS record with in-frame sequences only. Its versions omit some clonotypes, under half of them owing to an unresolved V gene in the studies checked, with the rest unexplained. The sample table holds tens of thousands of clones, of which under 95% were seen once. The leading ten clones occupy under 1.5% of the sample. The sequences come from peripheral blood, collected in the second trimester of pregnancy. These receptors came from a female donor with multiple sclerosis, enrolled in a pregnancy study.

This chain connects TRBV25-1 to TRBJ1-1, with D unclear. The V gene's germline CDR1 is MGHDK and CDR2 SYGVNS. CDR3 size: 15 residues. Trimming shortened V by 3 bases and J by 4 bases, and 15 bases separated the two germline ends. CDR3 amino acids: CASSDHPNFATEAFF. CDR3 DNA: TGTGCCAGCAGTGACCATCCTAACTTCGCCACTGAAGCTTTCTTT.

This chain uses TRBV28 with TRBJ1-2, with D possibly TRBD1 on 6 matching bases. The CDR3 spans 13 residues. The V gene's germline CDR1 is MDHEN and CDR2 SYDVKM. The V end was cut by 2 bases, the J end by 8 bases, with 12 bases between. In DNA, the CDR3 is TGTGCCAGCAGTTTAGGGGGGGCGCGGGGCTACACCTTC. It encodes CASSLGGARGYTF.

J is TRBJ2-1 and V is TRBV7-2, with unresolved D. V shed 3 bases and J shed 13 bases, with 10 bases lying between them. This CDR3 region has 11 residues. The germline CDR1 and CDR2 sequences are SGHTA and FQGNSA. This CDR3 reads CASSFYSSQFF. The CDR3 bases are TGTGCCAGCAGCTTTTACTCCTCCCAGTTCTTC.

The rearrangement links TRBV30 to TRBJ2-6, with 8 bases matching TRBD1. Losses at the gene ends were 5 bases for V and 0 bases for J; bases not matched to a gene: 21. Germline CDR1 and CDR2: GTSNPN and SVGIG (reference sequence). This CDR3 spans 21 amino acids. The CDR3 coding sequence is TGTGCCTGGGGGGGGCTAACGGCAGGGGGCGTTATATACTCTGGGGCCAACGTCCTGACTTTC. This gives the protein CAWGGLTAGGVIYSGANVLTF.

The V gene is TRBV30, the J gene TRBJ2-1; 8 positions match TRBD2. V was pared by 0 bases and J by 4 bases, with 2 bases of the junction left unmatched. Germline V gives CDR1 GTSNPN, CDR2 SVGIG (reference sequence). The CDR3 consists of 14 residues. CDR3 amino acids: CAWSVASGYNEQFF. The CDR3 bases are TGTGCCTGGAGTGTGGCTAGCGGGTACAATGAGCAGTTCTTC.

The chain joins TRBV18 to TRBJ1-6; the D is unclear. In germline, CDR1 is KGHSH, CDR2 LQKENI. Trimming removed 0 bases from V and 8 bases from J, with 8 bases in between. This CDR3 has 14 amino acids. The CDR3: CASSPPSVDSPLHF. The CDR3 DNA is TGTGCCAGCTCACCACCTTCAGTGGATTCACCCCTCCACTTT.

The chain employs TRBV4-3 and TRBJ1-2, with 8 bases lining up with TRBD1. The CDR3 contains 15 residues. The germline gives CDR1 LGHNA, CDR2 YSLEER. J lost 4 bases, V lost 0 bases, and 4 bases had no gene match. The CDR3 coding sequence is TGCGCCAGCAGCCAAGATCAGGGGGCTGGCTATGGCTACACCTTC. It codes for CASSQDQGAGYGYTF.

This chain uses TRBV2 with TRBJ2-5; D is perhaps TRBD1 (7 bases). Per germline, CDR1 SNHLY and CDR2 FYNNEI. This CDR3 comprises 13 residues. V was clipped by 6 bases and J by 7 bases, with 15 bases between them. This CDR3 reads CASRRMQGGTQYF. As DNA, the CDR3 is TGTGCCAGCAGGCGTATGCAGGGGGGGACCCAGTACTTC.

The chain couples TRBV6-5 to TRBJ1-2; 8 bases align to TRBD1. Germline CDR1 reads MNHEY; CDR2 reads SVGAGI. The CDR3 has 14 amino acids. V lost 2 bases, J lost 8 bases, and 7 bases stayed unmatched. The CDR3 DNA is TGTGCCAGCAGTTACAGTGACAGGGGCAGCGGCTACACCTTC. Translation gives CASSYSDRGSGYTF.

The V and J genes are TRBV2 and TRBJ2-7; D remains unclear. The CDR3 contains 11 residues. Germline CDR1 is SNHLY and CDR2 is FYNNEI. Trimming took 6 bases from V and 3 from J, leaving 6 bases between them. The CDR3 here is CASRQFYEQYF. As DNA, the CDR3 is TGTGCCAGCAGACAGTTCTACGAGCAGTACTTC. Variable domain in full (rest from reference TRBV2 and TRBJ2-7): EPEVTQTPSHQVTQMGQEVILRCVPISNHLYFYWYRQILGQKVEFLVSFYNNEISEKSEIFDDQFSVERPDGSNFTLKIRSTKLEDSAMYFCASRQFYEQYFGPGTRLTVT.

A word on this clone: At one end, the junction sequence differs from germline, possibly due to a read error. The V and J genes are TRBV6-6 and TRBJ1-4; D unresolved. Germline V gene lookup returns CDR1 MNHNY and CDR2 SVGAGI (reference sequence). The length of the CDR3 is 11 residues. The CDR3 sequence: CASSTLDSLLF. CDR3 nucleotides: TGTGCCAGCAGTACCCTGGACTCACTTCTGTTT.

The chain is built from TRBV19 and TRBJ1-2; D is ambiguous. Trimming pared 3 bases from V and 4 bases from J, leaving 18 bases between. Germline V gives CDR1 LNHDA, CDR2 SQIVND (reference sequence). The CDR3 sequence is 16 residues long. Here the CDR3 reads CASSITRQPRVYGYTF. Written as DNA, the CDR3 is TGTGCCAGTAGTATTACTAGGCAACCCCGGGTCTATGGCTACACCTTC.

The rearrangement links TRBV4-1 to TRBJ2-2; D not resolved. The CDR3 runs 15 residues. V lost 8 bases and J 1 base, leaving 14 bases between the germline ends. Germline CDR1 is MGHRA and CDR2 is YSYEKL. CDR3 DNA sequence: TGCGCCAGCGAGGATTGGGTCAAGAACACCGGGGAGCTGTTTTTT. It yields the protein CASEDWVKNTGELFF.

This chain uses TRBV18 with TRBJ1-2, with TRBD1 identical over 7 bases. CDR1 is KGHSH, CDR2 LQKENI, per germline. This CDR3 spans 14 amino acids. With 5 bases clipped from V and 3 bases from J, the junction kept 6 bases outside the gene matches. The DNA for the CDR3 is TGTGCCAGCTCATCGACAGGGACCGACTATGGCTACACCTTC. Amino acid sequence: CASSSTGTDYGYTF.

J is TRBJ2-7 and V is TRBV5-6; TRBD1 might be the D (5 bases). The CDR3 spans 16 residues. The germline V gene encodes CDR1 SGHDT and CDR2 YYEEEE. Trimming removed 0 bases at V and 2 bases at J, with 15 bases between. The chain's CDR3 is CASSLDRLGVPYEQYF. The CDR3 DNA is TGTGCCAGCAGCTTGGACAGGTTGGGCGTCCCCTACGAGCAGTACTTC.

This chain joins TRBV28 and TRBJ2-7, with D possibly TRBD1 on 6 matching bases. V was shortened by 4 bases and J by 2 bases, with 21 bases between the two germline ends. Germline lookup yields CDR1 MDHEN and CDR2 SYDVKM. The CDR3 consists of 17 residues. CDR3 residues: CASSSPRGQTATYEQYF. The CDR3 bases are TGTGCCAGCAGTTCCCCCCGCGGACAGACGGCAACCTACGAGCAGTACTTC.

The CDR3: CASSLVVGQGKEGYTF. CDR3 coding DNA: TGTGCCAGCAGCTTGGTTGTGGGACAGGGGAAGGAGGGCTACACCTTC. V and J are TRBV5-6 and TRBJ1-2; 10 bases are shared with TRBD1. With 0 bases clipped from V and 8 bases from J, the junction kept 10 bases outside the gene matches. The CDR3 runs to 16 residues. Germline assignment: CDR1 SGHDT and CDR2 YYEEEE.

The chain employs TRBV6-6 and TRBJ1-2; TRBD1 matches 7 bases. From germline, CDR1 is MNHNY and CDR2 SVGAGI (reference sequence). The CDR3 runs 15 residues. J was trimmed by 5 bases and V by 8 bases; bases with no gene match: 14. This CDR3 reads CASQFPGTDNYGYTF. The CDR3 region has the DNA TGTGCCAGCCAATTCCCCGGGACAGACAATTATGGCTACACCTTC.

The rearrangement joins TRBV7-6 to TRBJ1-1, with a possible D match to TRBD1 (6 bases). This CDR3 is built from 14 residues. V lost 7 bases, J lost 3 bases, and 15 bases lay in between. The germline gives CDR1 SGHVS, CDR2 FNYEAQ. CDR3 nucleotide sequence: TGTGCCAGCACCCAAGGGGGGGTGGACACTGAAGCTTTCTTT. Translation gives CASTQGGVDTEAFF.

The J gene is TRBJ1-2, the V gene TRBV7-2; possibly TRBD1 for D (6 bases). Trimming removed 2 bases at V and 8 bases at J, with 21 bases between. Germline V gene data show CDR1 as SGHTA and CDR2 as FQGNSA. CDR3 length: 16 residues. In DNA, the CDR3 is TGTGCCAGCAGCTTATCGGGGACACAGCTAACTAGGGGCTACACCTTC. Residues: CASSLSGTQLTRGYTF.

The rearrangement uses TRBV5-5 and TRBJ1-3; D ambiguous. With 4 bases removed from V and 1 base from J, the gap between germline ends came to 12 bases. In germline, CDR1 is SGHKS, CDR2 YYEKEE (reference sequence). This CDR3 contains 15 residues. This CDR3 is CASSLLRGSGNTIYF. DNA of the CDR3: TGTGCCAGCAGCCTCCTTAGAGGGTCTGGAAACACCATATATTTT.

The rearrangement joins TRBV9 to TRBJ2-5; 12 bases are shared with TRBD2. V was clipped by 0 bases and J by 4 bases; unmatched bases: 10. Germline V gene sequence: CDR1 SGDLS, CDR2 YYNGEE. This CDR3 contains 18 residues. For the CDR3, the DNA is TGTGCCAGCAGCGTAGAAGCTCTAGCGGGGGGGGGCGGAGAGACCCAGTACTTC. Translation gives CASSVEALAGGGGETQYF.

This clone was detected a few times. The chain has TRBV6-1 and TRBJ2-5; 12 nucleotides line up with TRBD2. V lost 4 bases, J lost 2 bases, and 2 bases stayed unmatched. CDR3 length equals 15 residues. Germline V gene data show CDR1 as MNHNS and CDR2 as SASEGT. CDR3 nucleotides: TGTGCCAGCAGTGCACTAGCGGGGGGTCAAGAGACCCAGTACTTC. Amino acid sequence: CASSALAGGQETQYF.